The 21 T cell receptor beta chains in this list originate from one sample, sequenced in a study of blood T cells in healthy people across ages. The use of a sample-barcoded 5' primer and a J-beta primer mix characterized a second PCR of about 7 to 12 cycles. MiXCR, run by TCRdb on the 5' RACE reads, gives a single entry per CDR3 protein. The sample lists more than 450,000 distinct CDR3 sequences; roughly a quarter were seen once. These data were also filed under a second study, of T cells of mothers and their children.

Source material: blood. The receptors were sampled from a boy aged 2-9 years in good health.

The J gene is TRBJ2-7, the V gene TRBV7-2, with D tentatively TRBD1 (6 bases). CDR1 and CDR2 (germline): SGHTA, FQGNSA. The CDR3 is 15 residues long. Trimming removed 4 bases from V and 2 bases from J, with 15 bases in between. This CDR3 is CASSSQQGGAYEQYF. The CDR3 DNA sequence: TGTGCCAGCAGCTCTCAACAGGGTGGCGCCTACGAGCAGTACTTC.

The rearrangement joins TRBV12-3 or TRBV12-4 to TRBJ2-1, with 10 bases fitting TRBD2. The CDR3 is made up of 13 amino acids. The V gene end was trimmed by 7 bases and the J gene end by 10 bases; junction bases not matched to a gene: 7. The CDR3 sequence is CASTRTSGLEQFF. As DNA, the CDR3 is TGTGCCAGCACAAGGACTAGCGGACTCGAGCAGTTCTTC.

The V call is TRBV5-6, the J call TRBJ1-4; D is perhaps TRBD1 (5 bases). CDR1 and CDR2 (germline): SGHDT, YYEEEE. The V end was cut by 3 bases, the J end by 8 bases, with 17 bases between. This CDR3 contains 15 residues. Here the CDR3 DNA reads TGTGCCAGCAGCTATTTGAACAGGAACCTGGAAAAACTGTTTTTT. It yields the protein CASSYLNRNLEKLFF.

The chain couples TRBV7-6 to TRBJ1-1; a possible D gene is TRBD1 (6 bases). The V and J ends lost 5 bases and 5 bases respectively, with 18 bases between them. Germline loops: CDR1 SGHVS, CDR2 FNYEAQ. The CDR3 has 15 residues. The CDR3 nucleotides read TGTGCCAGCAGCCCCCCCGGGCGGGGGGCAACTGAAGCTTTCTTT. The encoded protein is CASSPPGRGATEAFF.

The chain recombines TRBV9 with TRBJ1-2, with 12 nucleotides matching TRBD1. V was pared by 3 bases and J by 5 bases, with 14 bases of the junction left unmatched. The CDR3 has 18 residues. CDR1 and CDR2 (germline): SGDLS, YYNGEE. This CDR3 reads CASSGKPGQGALWYGYTF. The CDR3 DNA is TGTGCCAGCAGCGGAAAGCCGGGACAGGGGGCTTTATGGTATGGCTACACCTTC.

This clonotype was detected many times. The chain combines TRBV3-1 with TRBJ2-4; D is ambiguous. There are 16 residues in the CDR3. Trimming took 1 base from V and 0 from J, leaving 10 bases between them. CDR1 and CDR2 (germline): LGHDT, YNNKEL (reference sequence). The CDR3 DNA reads as TGTGCCAGCAGCCAAGCGTCAAGACTAGCCAAAAACATTCAGTACTTC. It encodes CASSQASRLAKNIQYF.

This chain uses TRBV5-1 with TRBJ2-3, with D perhaps TRBD1 (6 bases). CDR3 length equals 15 residues. V was trimmed by 4 bases and J by 0 bases, leaving 12 bases between them. CDR1 is SGHRS, CDR2 YFSETQ, per germline. In DNA form, the CDR3 reads TGCGCCAGCAGCCCGGACAGCGGAAGCACAGATACGCAGTATTTT. Protein product: CASSPDSGSTDTQYF.

V and J are TRBV12-3 or TRBV12-4 and TRBJ2-3; D gene unclear. Trimming left V 3 bases short and J 4 bases short, with 11 bases between. CDR3 size: 14 residues. CDR3 nucleotide sequence: TGTGCCAGCAGTTTGAGAGGCATAGCAGATACGCAGTATTTT. Translation gives CASSLRGIADTQYF.

At least ten counts were recorded for this clonotype. This sequence joins TRBV12-3 or TRBV12-4 and TRBJ2-3, with no clear D. The CDR3 length is 15 residues. Trimming took 6 bases from V and 1 from J, leaving 14 bases between them. The CDR3 DNA sequence: TGTGCCAGCAGACTCGACCAGCAGGGCACAGATACGCAGTATTTT. This codes for CASRLDQQGTDTQYF.

This clonotype was seen a handful of times. The rearrangement uses TRBV3-1 and TRBJ2-3; perhaps TRBD1 as D (6 bases). Trimming shortened V by 0 bases and J by 0 bases, and 7 bases separated the two germline ends. The CDR3 loop spans 15 amino acids. Germline values: CDR1 LGHDT, CDR2 YNNKEL (reference sequence). CDR3 amino acids: CASSQDGGSTDTQYF. In DNA form, the CDR3 reads TGTGCCAGCAGCCAAGATGGGGGCAGCACAGATACGCAGTATTTT.

This clonotype was recorded a few times. V gene TRBV7-9 combines with J gene TRBJ2-5, with 8 bases identical to TRBD2. This CDR3 has 16 amino acids. CDR1 SEHNR and CDR2 FQNEAQ come from the germline V gene (reference sequence). V lost 2 bases to trimming and J lost 4 bases; unmatched junction nucleotides: 9. In DNA form, the CDR3 reads TGTGCCAGCAGCTTAATAAAACGGCTAGCGGGAGAGACCCAGTACTTC. Protein product: CASSLIKRLAGETQYF.

The genes are TRBV7-9 and TRBJ1-4; perhaps TRBD1 as D (5 bases). Trimming removed 5 bases from V and 5 bases from J, with 15 bases in between. CDR3 length equals 15 residues. In germline, CDR1 is SEHNR, CDR2 FQNEAQ (reference sequence). The CDR3 loop reads CASSAGTGKNEKLFF. CDR3 sequence (DNA): TGTGCCAGCAGCGCTGGGACGGGTAAAAATGAAAAACTGTTTTTT.

The chain links TRBV6-1 to TRBJ2-3; 8 nucleotides line up with TRBD2. With V trimmed by 4 bases and J by 1 base, 7 bases remained unmatched. The germline gives CDR1 MNHNS, CDR2 SASEGT. There are 16 residues in the CDR3. CDR3 in amino acids: CASSGSSGGGTDTQYF. CDR3 nucleotide sequence: TGTGCCAGCAGTGGGTCCAGCGGGGGAGGCACAGATACGCAGTATTTT.

This clonotype has more than one count but fewer than ten. The chain joins TRBV19 to TRBJ2-2, with a weak D call TRBD1 (6 bases). The CDR3 consists of 14 residues. V was pared by 2 bases and J by 4 bases, with 8 bases between. The germline V gene encodes CDR1 LNHDA and CDR2 SQIVND (reference sequence). As DNA, the CDR3 is TGTGCCAGTAGTATACAGGGGACCACCGGGGAGCTGTTTTTT. Its translation is CASSIQGTTGELFF.

The rearrangement links TRBV9 to TRBJ2-3; D may be TRBD2 (6 bases). The V end lost 3 bases, the J end lost 2 bases, and 10 bases lay between the germline ends. The CDR3 loop spans 14 amino acids. Looked up from germline, CDR1 is SGDLS and CDR2 is YYNGEE. CDR3 amino acids: CASSDGGVTDTQYF. CDR3 nucleotide sequence: TGTGCCAGCAGCGACGGGGGTGTCACAGATACGCAGTATTTT.

The chain employs TRBV29-1 and TRBJ2-4, with no clear D. V gave up 4 bases and J gave up 2 bases, with 12 bases separating them. Germline V gene lookup returns CDR1 SQVTM and CDR2 ANQGSEA. The CDR3 has 14 amino acids. The CDR3 region has the DNA TGCAGCGTTGCGGTCCCGAGACCCAAAAACATTCAGTACTTC. This gives the protein CSVAVPRPKNIQYF.

The chain recombines TRBV12-3 or TRBV12-4 with TRBJ2-5; the D call may be TRBD1 or TRBD2 (5 bases each). The closer fit of TRBJ2-1 to the DNA end suggests the J call may be wrong. The CDR3 contains 12 residues. The CDR3 region has the DNA TGTGCCAGCAGTTTAGCAGGGACTGAGCAGTTCTTC. Translated: CASSLAGTEQFF.

The V gene is TRBV3-1, the J gene TRBJ2-1; D unresolved. Germline CDR1 reads LGHDT; CDR2 reads YNNKEL (reference sequence). The CDR3 runs to 15 residues. V lost 4 bases, J lost 7 bases, and 17 bases lay in between. The CDR3 sequence is CASSRSAIQYNEQFF. The CDR3 DNA is TGTGCCAGCAGCCGGAGCGCTATACAATATAATGAGCAGTTCTTC.

The chain couples TRBV7-9 to TRBJ1-4; unclear D gene. The germline V gene has CDR1 SEHNR and CDR2 FQNEAQ (reference sequence). The CDR3 loop spans 11 amino acids. The V gene lost 5 bases and the J gene lost 16 bases, with 14 bases spanning the gap. The CDR3 region is CASSPGDVRFF. The DNA of the CDR3 is TGTGCCAGCAGCCCCGGAGACGTGAGGTTTTTT.

This chain links TRBV6-1 with TRBJ1-5; TRBD1 matches 7 bases. This CDR3 contains 17 residues. Per germline, CDR1 MNHNS and CDR2 SASEGT. J gave up 3 bases and V 2 bases, and 10 bases lay outside the gene matches. The CDR3, as DNA: TGTGCCAGCAGTGAACCATTTGGGGGGACAGCCAATCAGCCCCAGCATTTT. Protein sequence: CASSEPFGGTANQPQHF.

The table lists this clonotype with a few counts. The gene calls are TRBV4-3 and TRBJ2-1; TRBD1 matches at 7 bases. Germline V lookup: CDR1 LGHNA, CDR2 YSLEER. V dropped 0 bases and J dropped 8; count of bases not matched to a gene: 4. CDR3 length: 14 residues. This CDR3 is CASSQDLGTDEQFF. Written as DNA, the CDR3 is TGCGCCAGCAGCCAAGATCTCGGGACAGATGAGCAGTTCTTC.